Shown below are 12 T cell receptor beta chains from a single sample sequenced in a study of T cell repertoires in cytomegalovirus infection. TCRdb reanalysed the reads using MiXCR and keeps one entry per CDR3 protein. The sample contains 800,000 to 950,000 distinct CDR3 sequences, 32% of which appear only once. Antigens for these TCRs are unknown. The material sequenced was cultured CD8+ T cells from PBMCs, taken from culture after CMV antigen stimulation. These receptors were collected from a human donor in good health (CMV status not recorded). Some clones in this sample may be carry-over from other donors' samples.

The sample holds many counts of this clonotype. The rearrangement uses TRBV15 and TRBJ2-2; D gene ambiguous. The CDR3 extends over 15 amino acids. Germline CDR1 is LNHNV and CDR2 is YYDKDF (reference sequence). With 0 bases removed from V and 1 base from J, the gap between germline ends came to 6 bases. Here the CDR3 reads CATSRDLGNTGELFF. DNA for the CDR3: TGTGCCACCAGCAGAGATTTGGGGAACACCGGGGAGCTGTTTTTT.

V usage is TRBV12-3 or TRBV12-4 and J usage is TRBJ1-2; D not resolved. CDR3 length equals 15 residues. V was shortened by 1 base and J by 3 bases, with 12 bases between the two germline ends. In DNA form, the CDR3 reads TGTGCCAGCAGTTTAGGGAGCCGGACGGACTATGGCTACACCTTC. Translation gives CASSLGSRTDYGYTF.

This clonotype was seen a few times. The chain couples TRBV7-6 to TRBJ2-1; no clear D gene. Trimming shortened V by 4 bases and J by 9 bases, and 10 bases separated the two germline ends. The V gene's germline CDR1 is SGHVS and CDR2 FNYEAQ. This CDR3 region has 12 residues. CDR3: CASSSPAREQFF. Written as DNA, the CDR3 is TGTGCCAGCAGCTCCCCGGCGCGTGAGCAGTTCTTC.

The chain links TRBV27 to TRBJ2-1, with 10 bases fitting TRBD1. CDR1 is MNHEY and CDR2 is SMNVEV in the germline V gene (reference sequence). V was pared by 4 bases and J by 1 base, with 4 bases of the junction left unmatched. The CDR3 covers 16 residues. Here the CDR3 DNA reads TGTGCCAGCAGTTGGACAGGGGGAAGATCCTACAATGAGCAGTTCTTC. The encoded protein is CASSWTGGRSYNEQFF.

The chain is built from TRBV4-1 and TRBJ2-5; 10 bases line up with TRBD1. J was trimmed by 3 bases and V by 0 bases; bases with no gene match: 7. In germline, CDR1 is MGHRA, CDR2 YSYEKL. This CDR3 comprises 17 residues. Here the CDR3 DNA reads TGCGCCAGCAGCCAAGATGGGGACAGGGGTATAGAAGAGACCCAGTACTTC. Translated, it gives CASSQDGDRGIEETQYF.

The rearrangement uses TRBV5-4 and TRBJ2-1; D may be TRBD1 (6 bases). The CDR3 is made up of 14 amino acids. The germline V gene has CDR1 SGHNT and CDR2 YYREEE (reference sequence). V lost 4 bases and J lost 7, with 15 bases in between. This CDR3 reads CASSPRGARNEQFF. DNA for the CDR3: TGTGCCAGCAGCCCCAGGGGCGCTAGGAATGAGCAGTTCTTC.

The chain recombines TRBV12-3 or TRBV12-4 with TRBJ1-1; a weak D match, TRBD1 (6 bases). This CDR3 contains 14 residues. V was pared by 6 bases and J by 5 bases, with 16 bases between. CDR3 loop: CASSPWGRKTEAFF. CDR3 sequence (DNA): TGTGCCAGCAGCCCCTGGGGGCGGAAGACTGAAGCTTTCTTT.

There are a few counts of this clonotype. V is TRBV5-1 and J is TRBJ1-4; D perhaps matches TRBD1 (5 bases). V lost 1 base and J 7 bases, leaving 14 bases between the germline ends. The CDR3 has 15 residues. Per the germline V gene, CDR1 is SGHRS and CDR2 is YFSETQ. The CDR3 bases are TGCGCCAGCAGCTTGAATGGAGGGGCGCCTGAAAAACTGTTTTTT. Amino acids: CASSLNGGAPEKLFF.

The rearrangement links TRBV4-1 to TRBJ1-1; the D is unclear. The CDR3 runs to 14 residues. Trimming shortened V by 1 base and J by 8 bases, and 14 bases separated the two germline ends. Germline V gene data show CDR1 as MGHRA and CDR2 as YSYEKL. CDR3 region: CASSQGSGFREAFF. The CDR3, as DNA: TGCGCCAGCAGCCAAGGTAGTGGGTTCAGGGAAGCTTTCTTT.

This clonotype was found a few times. The chain recombines TRBV7-9 with TRBJ1-2, with D unresolved. V was shortened by 5 bases and J by 6 bases, with 10 bases between the two germline ends. CDR1 and CDR2 from the germline V gene are SEHNR and FQNEAQ (reference sequence). The CDR3 contains 12 residues. CDR3 amino acids: CASSAREDGYTF. CDR3 DNA: TGTGCCAGCAGCGCCCGGGAAGATGGCTACACCTTC.

The sample holds a few counts of this clonotype. The CDR3 loop is CASSWTASYNEQFF. The DNA for the CDR3 is TGTGCCAGCAGTTGGACTGCTAGCTACAATGAGCAGTTCTTC. V usage is TRBV6-6 and J usage is TRBJ2-1, with D tentatively TRBD2 (5 bases). Germline V gene data show CDR1 as MNHNY and CDR2 as SVGAGI (reference sequence). V lost 4 bases and J 3 bases, leaving 10 bases between the germline ends. The CDR3 is 14 residues long.

V and J are TRBV19 and TRBJ2-1, with 10 positions matching TRBD2. CDR3 length: 15 residues. J lost 9 bases, V lost 3 bases, and 8 bases had no gene match. Germline CDR1 LNHDA, CDR2 SQIVND (reference sequence). The CDR3 DNA reads TGTGCCAGTAGTATCTCGGGACTAGCGATTGGTGAGCAGTTCTTC. It specifies CASSISGLAIGEQFF.